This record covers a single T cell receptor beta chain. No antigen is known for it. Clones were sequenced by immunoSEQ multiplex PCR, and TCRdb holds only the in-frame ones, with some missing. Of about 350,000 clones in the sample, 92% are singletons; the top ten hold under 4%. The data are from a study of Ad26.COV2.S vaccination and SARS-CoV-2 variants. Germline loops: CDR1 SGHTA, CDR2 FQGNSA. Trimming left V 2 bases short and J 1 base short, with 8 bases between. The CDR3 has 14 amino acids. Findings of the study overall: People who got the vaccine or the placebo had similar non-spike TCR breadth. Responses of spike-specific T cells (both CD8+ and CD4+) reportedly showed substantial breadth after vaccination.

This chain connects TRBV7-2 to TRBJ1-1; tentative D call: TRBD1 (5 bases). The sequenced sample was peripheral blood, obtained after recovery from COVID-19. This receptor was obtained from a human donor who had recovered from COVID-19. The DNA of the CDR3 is TGTGCCAGCAGCTTACAGGGATCGAACACTGAAGCTTTCTTT. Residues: CASSLQGSNTEAFF.